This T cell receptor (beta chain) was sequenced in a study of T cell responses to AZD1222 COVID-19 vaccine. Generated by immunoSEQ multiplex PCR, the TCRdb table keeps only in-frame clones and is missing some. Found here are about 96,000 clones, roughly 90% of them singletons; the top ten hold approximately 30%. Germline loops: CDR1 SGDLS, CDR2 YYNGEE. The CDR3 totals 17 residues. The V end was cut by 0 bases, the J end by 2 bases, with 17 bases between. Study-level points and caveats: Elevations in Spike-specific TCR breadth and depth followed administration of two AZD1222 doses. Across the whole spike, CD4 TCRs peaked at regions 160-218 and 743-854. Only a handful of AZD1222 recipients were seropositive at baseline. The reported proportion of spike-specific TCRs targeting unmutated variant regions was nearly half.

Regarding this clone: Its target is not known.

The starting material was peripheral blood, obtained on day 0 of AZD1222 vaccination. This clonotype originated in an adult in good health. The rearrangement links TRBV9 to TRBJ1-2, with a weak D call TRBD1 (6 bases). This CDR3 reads CASSVASGADRNYGYTF. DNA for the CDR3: TGTGCCAGCAGCGTAGCTTCAGGGGCAGACAGGAACTATGGCTACACCTTC.